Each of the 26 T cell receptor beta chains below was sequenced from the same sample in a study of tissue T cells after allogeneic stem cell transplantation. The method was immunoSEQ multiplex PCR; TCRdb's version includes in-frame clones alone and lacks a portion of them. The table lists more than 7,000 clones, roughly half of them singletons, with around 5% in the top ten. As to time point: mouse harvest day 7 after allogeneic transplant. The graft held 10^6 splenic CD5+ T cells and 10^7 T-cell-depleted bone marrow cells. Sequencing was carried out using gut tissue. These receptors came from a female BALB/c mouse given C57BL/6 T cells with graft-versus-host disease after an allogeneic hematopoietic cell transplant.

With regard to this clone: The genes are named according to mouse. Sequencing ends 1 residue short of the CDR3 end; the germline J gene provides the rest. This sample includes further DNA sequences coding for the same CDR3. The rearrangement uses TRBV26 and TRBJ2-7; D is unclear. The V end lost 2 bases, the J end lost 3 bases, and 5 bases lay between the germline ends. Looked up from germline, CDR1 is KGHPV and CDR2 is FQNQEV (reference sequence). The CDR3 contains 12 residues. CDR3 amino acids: CASSLNNYEQYF. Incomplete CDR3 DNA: TGTGCCAGCAGTCTGAACAACTATGAACAGTAC.

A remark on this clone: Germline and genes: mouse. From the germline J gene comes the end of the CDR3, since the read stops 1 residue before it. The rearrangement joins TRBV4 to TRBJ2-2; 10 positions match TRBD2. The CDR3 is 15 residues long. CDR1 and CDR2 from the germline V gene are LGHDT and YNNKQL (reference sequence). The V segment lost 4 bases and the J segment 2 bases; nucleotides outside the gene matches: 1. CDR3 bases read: TGTGCCAGCAGCTTGGACTGGGGGAACACCGGGCAGCTCTAC. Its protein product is CASSLDWGNTGQLY. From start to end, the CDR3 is CASSLDWGNTGQLYF.

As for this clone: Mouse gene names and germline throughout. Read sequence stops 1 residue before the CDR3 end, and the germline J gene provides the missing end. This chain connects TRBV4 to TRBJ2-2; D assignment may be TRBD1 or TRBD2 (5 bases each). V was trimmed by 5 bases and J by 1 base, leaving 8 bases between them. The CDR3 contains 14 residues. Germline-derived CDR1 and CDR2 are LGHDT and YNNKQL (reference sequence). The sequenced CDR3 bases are TGTGCCAGCAGCCCCGGGGGAAACACCGGGCAGCTCTAC. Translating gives CASSPGGNTGQLY. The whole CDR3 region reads CASSPGGNTGQLYF. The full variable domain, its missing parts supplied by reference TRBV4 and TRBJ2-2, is ETAVFQTPNYHVTQVGNEVSFNCKQTLGHDTMYWYKQDSKKLLKIMFSYNNKQLIVNETVPRRFSPQSSDKAHLNLRIKSVEPEDSAVYLCASSPGGNTGQLYFGEGSKLTVL.

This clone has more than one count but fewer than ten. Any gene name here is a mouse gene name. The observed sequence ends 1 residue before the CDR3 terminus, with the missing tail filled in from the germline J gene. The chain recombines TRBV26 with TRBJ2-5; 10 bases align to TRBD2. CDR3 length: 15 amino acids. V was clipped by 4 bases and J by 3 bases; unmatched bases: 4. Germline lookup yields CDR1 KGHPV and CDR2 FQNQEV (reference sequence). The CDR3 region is CASSPQLGGQDTQYF. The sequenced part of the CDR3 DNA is TGTGCCAGCAGTCCGCAACTGGGGGGGCAAGACACCCAGTAC. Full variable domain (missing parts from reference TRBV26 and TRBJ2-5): NSKVIQTPRYLVKGQGQKAKMRCIPEKGHPVVFWYQQNKNNEFKFLINFQNQEVLQQIDMTEKRFSAECPSNSPCSLEIQSSEAGDSALYLCASSPQLGGQDTQYFGPGTRLLVL.

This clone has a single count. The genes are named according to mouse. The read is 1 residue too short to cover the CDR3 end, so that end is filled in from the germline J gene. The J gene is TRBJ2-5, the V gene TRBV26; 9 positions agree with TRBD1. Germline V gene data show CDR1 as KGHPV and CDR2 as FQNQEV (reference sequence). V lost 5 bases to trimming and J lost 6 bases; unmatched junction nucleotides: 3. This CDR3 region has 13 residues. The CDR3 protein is CASSLTGGDTQYF. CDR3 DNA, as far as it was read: TGTGCCAGCAGTTTGACAGGGGGGGACACCCAGTAC.

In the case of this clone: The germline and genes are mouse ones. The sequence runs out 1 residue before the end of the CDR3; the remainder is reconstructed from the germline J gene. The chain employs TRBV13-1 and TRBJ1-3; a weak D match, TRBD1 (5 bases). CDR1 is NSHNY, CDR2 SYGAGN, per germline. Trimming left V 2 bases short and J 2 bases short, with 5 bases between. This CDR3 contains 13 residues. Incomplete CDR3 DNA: TGTGCCAGCAGTGACAGGGCTGGAAATACGCTCTAT. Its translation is CASSDRAGNTLY. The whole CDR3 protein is CASSDRAGNTLYF.

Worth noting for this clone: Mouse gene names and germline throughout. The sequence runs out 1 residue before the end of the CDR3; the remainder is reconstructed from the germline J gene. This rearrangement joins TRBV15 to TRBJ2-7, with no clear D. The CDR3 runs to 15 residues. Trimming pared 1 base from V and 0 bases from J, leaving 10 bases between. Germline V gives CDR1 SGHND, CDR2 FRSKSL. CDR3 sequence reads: CASSLDRGSSYEQYF. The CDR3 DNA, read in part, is TGTGCCAGCAGTTTAGATCGGGGAAGCTCCTATGAACAGTAC.

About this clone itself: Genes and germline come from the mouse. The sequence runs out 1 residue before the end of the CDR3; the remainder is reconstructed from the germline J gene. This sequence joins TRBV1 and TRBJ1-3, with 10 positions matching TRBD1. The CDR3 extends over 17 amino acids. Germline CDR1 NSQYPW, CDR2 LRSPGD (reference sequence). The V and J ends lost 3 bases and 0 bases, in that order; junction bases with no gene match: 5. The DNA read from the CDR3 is TGCACCTGCAGTGCCCTCCGGGACAGGGGTTCTGGAAATACGCTCTAT. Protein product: CTCSALRDRGSGNTLY. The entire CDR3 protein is CTCSALRDRGSGNTLYF.

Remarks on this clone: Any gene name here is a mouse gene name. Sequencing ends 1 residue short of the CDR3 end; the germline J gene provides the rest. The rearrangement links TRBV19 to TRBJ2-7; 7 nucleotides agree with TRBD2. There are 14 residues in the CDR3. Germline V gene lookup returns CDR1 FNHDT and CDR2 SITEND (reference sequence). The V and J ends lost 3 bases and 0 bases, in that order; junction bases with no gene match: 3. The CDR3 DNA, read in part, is TGTGCCAGCAGTAACTGGGGCGTCTCCTATGAACAGTAC. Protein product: CASSNWGVSYEQY. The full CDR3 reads CASSNWGVSYEQYF. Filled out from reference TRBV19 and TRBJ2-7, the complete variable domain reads GGIITQTPKFLIGQEGQKLTLKCQQNFNHDTMYWYRQDSGKGLRLIYYSITENDLQKGDLSEGYDASREKKSSFSLTVTSAQKNEMAVFLCASSNWGVSYEQYFGPGTRLTVL.

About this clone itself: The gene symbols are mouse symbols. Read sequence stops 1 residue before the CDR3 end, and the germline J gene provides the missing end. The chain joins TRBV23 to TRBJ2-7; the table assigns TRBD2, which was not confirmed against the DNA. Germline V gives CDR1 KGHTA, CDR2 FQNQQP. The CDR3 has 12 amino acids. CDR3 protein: CSSRLGGLEQYF. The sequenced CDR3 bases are TGCTCCAGCAGACTGGGGGGGCTTGAACAGTAC.

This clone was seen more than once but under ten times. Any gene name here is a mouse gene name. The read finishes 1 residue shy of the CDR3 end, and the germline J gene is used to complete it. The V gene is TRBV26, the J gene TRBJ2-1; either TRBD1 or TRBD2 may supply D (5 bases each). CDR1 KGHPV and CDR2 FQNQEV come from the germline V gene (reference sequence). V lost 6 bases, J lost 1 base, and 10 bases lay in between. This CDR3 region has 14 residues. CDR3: CASRPRDNYAEQFF. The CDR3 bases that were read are TGTGCCAGCAGACCCCGGGACAACTATGCTGAGCAGTTC.

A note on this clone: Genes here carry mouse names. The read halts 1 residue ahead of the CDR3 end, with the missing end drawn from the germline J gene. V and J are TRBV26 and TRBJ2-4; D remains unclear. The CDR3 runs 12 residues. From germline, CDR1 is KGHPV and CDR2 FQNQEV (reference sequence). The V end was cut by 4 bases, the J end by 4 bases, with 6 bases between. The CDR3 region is CASSQGENTLYF. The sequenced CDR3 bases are TGTGCCAGCAGTCAGGGAGAAAACACCTTGTAC.

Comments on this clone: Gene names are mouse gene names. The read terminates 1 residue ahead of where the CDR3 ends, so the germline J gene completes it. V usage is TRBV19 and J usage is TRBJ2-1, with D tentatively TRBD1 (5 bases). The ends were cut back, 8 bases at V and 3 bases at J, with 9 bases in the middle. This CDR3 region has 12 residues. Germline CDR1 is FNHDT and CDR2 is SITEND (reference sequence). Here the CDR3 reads CASRQIYAEQFF. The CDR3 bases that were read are TGTGCCAGTCGACAGATCTATGCTGAGCAGTTC. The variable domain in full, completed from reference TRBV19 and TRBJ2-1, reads GGIITQTPKFLIGQEGQKLTLKCQQNFNHDTMYWYRQDSGKGLRLIYYSITENDLQKGDLSEGYDASREKKSSFSLTVTSAQKNEMAVFLCASRQIYAEQFFGPGTRLTVL.

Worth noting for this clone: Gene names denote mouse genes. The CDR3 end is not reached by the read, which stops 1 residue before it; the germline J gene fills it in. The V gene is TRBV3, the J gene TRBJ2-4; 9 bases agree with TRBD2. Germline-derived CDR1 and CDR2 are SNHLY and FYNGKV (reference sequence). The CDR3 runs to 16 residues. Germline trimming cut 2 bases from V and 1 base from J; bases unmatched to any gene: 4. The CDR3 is CASSLSLGGGQNTLYF. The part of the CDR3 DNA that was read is TGTGCCAGCAGCTTATCTCTGGGGGGGGGTCAAAACACCTTGTAC.

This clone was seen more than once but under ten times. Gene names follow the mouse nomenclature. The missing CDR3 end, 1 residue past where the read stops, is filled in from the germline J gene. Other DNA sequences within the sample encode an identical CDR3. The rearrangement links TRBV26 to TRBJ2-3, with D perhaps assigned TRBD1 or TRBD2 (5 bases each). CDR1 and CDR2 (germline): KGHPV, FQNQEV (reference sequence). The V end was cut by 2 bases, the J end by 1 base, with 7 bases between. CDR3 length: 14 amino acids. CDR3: CASSLGGGAETLYF. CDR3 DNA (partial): TGTGCCAGCAGTCTGGGGGGTGGTGCAGAAACGCTGTAT.

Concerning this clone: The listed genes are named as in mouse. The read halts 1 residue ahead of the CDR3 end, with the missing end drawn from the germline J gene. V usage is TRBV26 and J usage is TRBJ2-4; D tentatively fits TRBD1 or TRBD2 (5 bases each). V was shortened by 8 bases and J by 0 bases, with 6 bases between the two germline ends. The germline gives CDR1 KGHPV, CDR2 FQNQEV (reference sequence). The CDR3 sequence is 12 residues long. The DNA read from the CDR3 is TGTGCCAGCGGGGACAGTCAAAACACCTTGTAC. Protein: CASGDSQNTLY. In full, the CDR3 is CASGDSQNTLYF.

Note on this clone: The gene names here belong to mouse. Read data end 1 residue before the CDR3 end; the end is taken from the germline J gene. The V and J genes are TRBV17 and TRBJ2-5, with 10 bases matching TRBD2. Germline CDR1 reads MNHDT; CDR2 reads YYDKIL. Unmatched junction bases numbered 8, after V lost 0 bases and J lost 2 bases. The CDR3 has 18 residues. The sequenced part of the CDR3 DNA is TGTGCTAGCAGTAGAGATCTGACTGGGGGGTCGAGCCAAGACACCCAGTAC. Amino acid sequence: CASSRDLTGGSSQDTQY. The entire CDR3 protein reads CASSRDLTGGSSQDTQYF.

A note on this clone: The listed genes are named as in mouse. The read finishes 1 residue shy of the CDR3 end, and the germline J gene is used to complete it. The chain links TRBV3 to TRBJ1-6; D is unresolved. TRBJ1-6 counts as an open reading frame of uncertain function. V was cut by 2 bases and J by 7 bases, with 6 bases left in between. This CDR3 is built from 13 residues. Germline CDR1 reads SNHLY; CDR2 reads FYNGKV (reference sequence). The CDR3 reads CASSLNTNSPLYF. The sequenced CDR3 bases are TGTGCCAGCAGCTTAAACACCAATTCGCCCCTCTAC.

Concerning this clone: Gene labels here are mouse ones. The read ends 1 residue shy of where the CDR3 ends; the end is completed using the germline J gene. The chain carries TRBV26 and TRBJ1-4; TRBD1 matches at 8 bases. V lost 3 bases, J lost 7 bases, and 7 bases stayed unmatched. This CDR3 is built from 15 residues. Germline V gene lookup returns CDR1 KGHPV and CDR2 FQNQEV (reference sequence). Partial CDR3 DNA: TGTGCCAGCAGTCTACGGACAGGGTGGGGCGAAAGATTATTT. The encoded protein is CASSLRTGWGERLF. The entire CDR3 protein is CASSLRTGWGERLFF.

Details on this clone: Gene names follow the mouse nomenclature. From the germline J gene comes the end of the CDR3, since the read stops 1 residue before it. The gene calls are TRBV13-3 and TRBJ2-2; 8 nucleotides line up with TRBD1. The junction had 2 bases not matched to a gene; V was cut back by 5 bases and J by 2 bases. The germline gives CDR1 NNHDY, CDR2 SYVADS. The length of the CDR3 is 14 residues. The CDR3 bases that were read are TGTGCCAGCAGCAGGACAGGGAACACCGGGCAGCTCTAC. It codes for CASSRTGNTGQLY. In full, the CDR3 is CASSRTGNTGQLYF.

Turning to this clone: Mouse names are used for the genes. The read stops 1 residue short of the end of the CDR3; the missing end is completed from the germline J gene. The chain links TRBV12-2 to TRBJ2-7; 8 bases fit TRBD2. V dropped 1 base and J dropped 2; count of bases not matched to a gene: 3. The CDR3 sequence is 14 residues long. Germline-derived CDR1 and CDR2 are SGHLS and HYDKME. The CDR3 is CASSLWGGAYEQYF. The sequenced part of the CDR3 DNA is TGTGCCAGCTCTCTTTGGGGGGGGGCCTATGAACAGTAC. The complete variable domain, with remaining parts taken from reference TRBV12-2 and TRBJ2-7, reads NSGVVQSPRYIIKGKGERSILKCIPISGHLSVAWYQQTQGQELKFFIQHYDKMERDKGNLPSRFSVQQFDDYHSEMNMSALELEDSAVYFCASSLWGGAYEQYFGPGTRLTVL.

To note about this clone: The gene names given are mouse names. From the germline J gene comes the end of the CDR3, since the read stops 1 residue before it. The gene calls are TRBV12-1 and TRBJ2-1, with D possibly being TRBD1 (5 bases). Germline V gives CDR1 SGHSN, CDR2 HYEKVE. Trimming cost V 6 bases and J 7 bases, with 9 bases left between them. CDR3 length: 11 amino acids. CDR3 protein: CASLGEAEQFF. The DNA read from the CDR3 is TGTGCCAGCCTAGGGGAGGCTGAGCAGTTC.

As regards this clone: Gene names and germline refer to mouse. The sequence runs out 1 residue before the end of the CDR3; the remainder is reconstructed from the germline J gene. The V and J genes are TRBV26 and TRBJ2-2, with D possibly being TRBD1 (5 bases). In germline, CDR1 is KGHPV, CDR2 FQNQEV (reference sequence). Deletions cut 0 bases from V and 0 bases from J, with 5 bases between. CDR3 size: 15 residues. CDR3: CASSLSGANTGQLYF. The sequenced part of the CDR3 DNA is TGTGCCAGCAGTCTGTCAGGGGCAAACACCGGGCAGCTCTAC.

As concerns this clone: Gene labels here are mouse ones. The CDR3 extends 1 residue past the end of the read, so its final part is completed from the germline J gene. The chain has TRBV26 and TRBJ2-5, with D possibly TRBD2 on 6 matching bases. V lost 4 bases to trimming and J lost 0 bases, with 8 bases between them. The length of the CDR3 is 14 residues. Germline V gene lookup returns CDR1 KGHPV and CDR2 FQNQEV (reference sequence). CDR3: CASSPLGNQDTQYF. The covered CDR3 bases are TGTGCCAGCAGTCCACTGGGAAACCAAGACACCCAGTAC.

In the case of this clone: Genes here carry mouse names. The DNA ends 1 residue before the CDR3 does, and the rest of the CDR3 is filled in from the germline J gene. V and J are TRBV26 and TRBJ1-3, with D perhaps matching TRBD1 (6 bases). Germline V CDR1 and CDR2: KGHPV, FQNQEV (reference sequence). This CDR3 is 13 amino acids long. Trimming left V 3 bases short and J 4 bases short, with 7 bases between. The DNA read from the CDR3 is TGTGCCAGCAGTCTCAGGGGAGGAAATACGCTCTAT. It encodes CASSLRGGNTLY. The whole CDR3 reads CASSLRGGNTLYF.

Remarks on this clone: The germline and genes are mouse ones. CDR3 residues: CASSLKGNTEVFF. The DNA read from the CDR3 is TGTGCCAGCAGTCTAAAGGGGAACACAGAAGTCTTC. The V and J genes are TRBV26 and TRBJ1-1; no firm D call. The read falls 1 residue short of the CDR3 end, and the missing part is taken from the germline J gene. This CDR3 region has 13 residues. V was trimmed by 3 bases and J by 1 base, leaving 6 bases between them. Germline CDR1 KGHPV, CDR2 FQNQEV (reference sequence).